Detailed here is one T cell receptor beta chain. The repertoire was sequenced with immunoSEQ multiplex PCR; TCRdb's copy has only in-frame clones and lacks some. The sample holds around 200,000 clones, around 87% seen once. The CDR3 runs 12 residues. CDR1 and CDR2 (germline): SNHLY, FYNNEI. The V end was cut by 6 bases, the J end by 6 bases, with 8 bases between. This entry comes from a study of blood T cell repertoires in COVID-19. The material sequenced was peripheral blood. The sequence came from a man younger than 35 with active or convalescent COVID-19. The chain is built from TRBV2 and TRBJ1-4, with D maybe TRBD1 (6 bases). The DNA of the CDR3 is TGTGCCAGCAGGAACAGGGATGAAAAACTGTTTTTT. This gives the protein CASRNRDEKLFF.